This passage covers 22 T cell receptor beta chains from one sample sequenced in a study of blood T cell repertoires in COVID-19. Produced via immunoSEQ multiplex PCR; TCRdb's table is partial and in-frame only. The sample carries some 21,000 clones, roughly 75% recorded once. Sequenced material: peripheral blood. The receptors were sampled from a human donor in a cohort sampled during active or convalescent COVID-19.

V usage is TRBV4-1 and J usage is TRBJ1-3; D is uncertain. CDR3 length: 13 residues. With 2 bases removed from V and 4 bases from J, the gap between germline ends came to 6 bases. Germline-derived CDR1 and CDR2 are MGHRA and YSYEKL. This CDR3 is CASSQLTGNTIYF. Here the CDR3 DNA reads TGCGCCAGCAGCCAATTGACAGGAAACACCATATATTTT.

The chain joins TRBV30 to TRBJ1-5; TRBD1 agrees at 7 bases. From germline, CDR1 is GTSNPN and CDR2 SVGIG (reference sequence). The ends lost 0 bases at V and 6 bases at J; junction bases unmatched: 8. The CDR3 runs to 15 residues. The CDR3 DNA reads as TGTGCCTGGAGTGTCGACAGGGTAACGGGTCAGCCCCAGCATTTT. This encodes CAWSVDRVTGQPQHF. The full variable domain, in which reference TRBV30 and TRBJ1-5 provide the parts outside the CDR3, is SQTIHQWPATLVQPVGSPLSLECTVEGTSNPNLYWYRQAAGRGLQLLFYSVGIGQISSEVPQNLSASRPQDRQFILSSKKLLLSDSGFYLCAWSVDRVTGQPQHFGDGTRLSIL.

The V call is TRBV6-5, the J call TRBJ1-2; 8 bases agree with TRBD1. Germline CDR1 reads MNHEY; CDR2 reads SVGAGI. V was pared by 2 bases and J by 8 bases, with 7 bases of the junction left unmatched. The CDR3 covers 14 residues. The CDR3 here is CASSYIQGARGYTF. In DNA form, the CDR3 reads TGTGCCAGCAGTTACATCCAGGGGGCTCGCGGCTACACCTTC.

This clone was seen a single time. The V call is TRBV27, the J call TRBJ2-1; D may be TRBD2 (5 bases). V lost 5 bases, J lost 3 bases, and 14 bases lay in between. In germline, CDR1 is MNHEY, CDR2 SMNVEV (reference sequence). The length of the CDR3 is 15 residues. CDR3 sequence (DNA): TGTGCCAGCAGTCCTACTAGGTCCATCTACAATGAGCAGTTCTTC. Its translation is CASSPTRSIYNEQFF.

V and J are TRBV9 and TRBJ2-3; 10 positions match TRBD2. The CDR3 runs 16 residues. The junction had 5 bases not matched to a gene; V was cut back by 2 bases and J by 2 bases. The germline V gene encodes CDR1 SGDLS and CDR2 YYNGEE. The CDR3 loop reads CASSVPSGGVTDTQYF. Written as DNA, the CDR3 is TGTGCCAGCAGCGTCCCAAGCGGGGGGGTCACAGATACGCAGTATTTT.

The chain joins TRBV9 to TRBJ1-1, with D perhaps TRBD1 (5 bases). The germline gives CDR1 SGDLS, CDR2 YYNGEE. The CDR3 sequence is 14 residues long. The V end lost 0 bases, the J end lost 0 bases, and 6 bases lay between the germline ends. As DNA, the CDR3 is TGTGCCAGCAGCGTAGACAGGTTGAACACTGAAGCTTTCTTT. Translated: CASSVDRLNTEAFF.

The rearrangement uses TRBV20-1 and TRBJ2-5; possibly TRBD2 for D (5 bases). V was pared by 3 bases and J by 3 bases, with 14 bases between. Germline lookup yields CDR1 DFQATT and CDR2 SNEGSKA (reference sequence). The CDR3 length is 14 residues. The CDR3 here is CSASKVRGKETQYF. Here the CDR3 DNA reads TGCAGTGCTAGTAAAGTACGGGGAAAAGAGACCCAGTACTTC.

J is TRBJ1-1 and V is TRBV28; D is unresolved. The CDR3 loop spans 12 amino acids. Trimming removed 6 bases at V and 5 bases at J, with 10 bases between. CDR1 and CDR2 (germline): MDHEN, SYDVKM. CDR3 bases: TGTGCCAGCAGGGCGGGAGAGACTGAAGCTTTCTTT. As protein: CASRAGETEAFF. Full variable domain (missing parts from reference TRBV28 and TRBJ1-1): DVKVTQSSRYLVKRTGEKVFLECVQDMDHENMFWYRQDPGLGLRLIYFSYDVKMKEKGDIPEGYSVSREKKERFSLILESASTNQTSMYLCASRAGETEAFFGQGTRLTVV.

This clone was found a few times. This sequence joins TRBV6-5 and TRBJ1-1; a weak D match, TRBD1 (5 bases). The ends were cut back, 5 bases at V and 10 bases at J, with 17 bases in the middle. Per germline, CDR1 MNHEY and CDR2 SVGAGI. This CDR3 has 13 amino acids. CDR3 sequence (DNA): TGTGCCAGCAGTCCACCGGGACTGGGAACAGCTTTCTTT. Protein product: CASSPPGLGTAFF.

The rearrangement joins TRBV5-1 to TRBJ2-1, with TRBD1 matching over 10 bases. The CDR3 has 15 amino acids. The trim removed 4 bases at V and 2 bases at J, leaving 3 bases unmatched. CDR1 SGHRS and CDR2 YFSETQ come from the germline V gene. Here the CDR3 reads CASSGDRGPYNEQFF. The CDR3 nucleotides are TGCGCCAGCAGCGGGGACAGGGGTCCCTACAATGAGCAGTTCTTC.

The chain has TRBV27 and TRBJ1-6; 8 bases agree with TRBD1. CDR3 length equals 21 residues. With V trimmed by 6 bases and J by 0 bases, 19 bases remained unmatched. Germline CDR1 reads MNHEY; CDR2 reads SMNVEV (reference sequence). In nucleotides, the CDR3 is TGTGCCAGCAGCCCCCGGACAGGGAGCATTGCTAGGAGCTCCTATAATTCACCCCTCCACTTT. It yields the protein CASSPRTGSIARSSYNSPLHF.

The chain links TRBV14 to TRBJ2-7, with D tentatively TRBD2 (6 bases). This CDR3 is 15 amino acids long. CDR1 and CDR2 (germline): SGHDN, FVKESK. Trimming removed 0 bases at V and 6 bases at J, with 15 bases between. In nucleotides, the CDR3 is TGTGCCAGCAGCCAAGATTGGGCGGGATCGCGCGAGCAGTACTTC. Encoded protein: CASSQDWAGSREQYF.

The CDR3 DNA sequence: TGTGCCAGCAGTCAGAGCGATACGAACACCGGGGAGCTGTTTTTT. It specifies CASSQSDTNTGELFF. This rearrangement joins TRBV6-2 or TRBV6-3 to TRBJ2-2; no firm D call. CDR3 length equals 15 residues. Germline V gives CDR1 MNHEY, CDR2 SVGEGT. Trimming pared 5 bases from V and 0 bases from J, leaving 10 bases between.

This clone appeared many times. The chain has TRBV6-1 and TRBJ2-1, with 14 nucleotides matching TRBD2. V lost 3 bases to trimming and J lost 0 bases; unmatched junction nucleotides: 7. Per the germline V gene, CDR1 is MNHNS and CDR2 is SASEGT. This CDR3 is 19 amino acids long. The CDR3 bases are TGTGCCAGCAGTGAGAGGACTAGCGGGGGGTCCTCCTCCTACAATGAGCAGTTCTTC. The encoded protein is CASSERTSGGSSSYNEQFF.

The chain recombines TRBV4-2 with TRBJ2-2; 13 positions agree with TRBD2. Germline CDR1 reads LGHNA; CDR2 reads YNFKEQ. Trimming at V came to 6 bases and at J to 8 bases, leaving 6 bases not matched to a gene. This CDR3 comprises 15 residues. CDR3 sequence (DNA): TGTGCCAGCAGACTCCCGGGACTAGCGGGGGGGGAGCTGTTTTTT. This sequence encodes CASRLPGLAGGELFF.

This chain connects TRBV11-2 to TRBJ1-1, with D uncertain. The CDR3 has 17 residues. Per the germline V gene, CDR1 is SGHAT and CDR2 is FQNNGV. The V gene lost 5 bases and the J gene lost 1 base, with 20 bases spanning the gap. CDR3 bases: TGTGCCAGCAGCATCGCCGGGTTCGGAAAAAGGAACACTGAAGCTTTCTTT. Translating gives CASSIAGFGKRNTEAFF. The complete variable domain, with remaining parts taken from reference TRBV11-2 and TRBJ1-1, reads EAGVAQSPRYKIIEKRQSVAFWCNPISGHATLYWYQQILGQGPKLLIQFQNNGVVDDSQLPKDRFSAERLKGVDSTLKIQPAKLEDSAVYLCASSIAGFGKRNTEAFFGQGTRLTVV.

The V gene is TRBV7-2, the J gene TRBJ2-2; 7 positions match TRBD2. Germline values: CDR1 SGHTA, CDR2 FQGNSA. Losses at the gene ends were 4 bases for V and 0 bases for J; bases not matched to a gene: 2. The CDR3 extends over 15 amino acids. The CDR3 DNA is TGTGCCAGCAGCTGGGGACTACCGAACACCGGGGAGCTGTTTTTT. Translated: CASSWGLPNTGELFF.

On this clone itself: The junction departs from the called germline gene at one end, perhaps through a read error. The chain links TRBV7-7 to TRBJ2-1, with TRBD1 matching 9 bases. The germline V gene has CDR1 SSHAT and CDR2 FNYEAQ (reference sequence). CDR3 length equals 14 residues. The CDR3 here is CASSPGTGLGEQFF. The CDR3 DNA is TGTGCTAGCAGCCCTGGGACAGGGCTAGGGGAGCAGTTCTTC.

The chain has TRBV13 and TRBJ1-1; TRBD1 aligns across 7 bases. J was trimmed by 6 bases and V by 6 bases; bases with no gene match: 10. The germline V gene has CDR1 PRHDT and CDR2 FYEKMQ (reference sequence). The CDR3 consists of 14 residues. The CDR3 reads CASRLMTGFPEAFF. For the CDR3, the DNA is TGTGCCAGCAGACTCATGACAGGGTTTCCTGAAGCTTTCTTT.

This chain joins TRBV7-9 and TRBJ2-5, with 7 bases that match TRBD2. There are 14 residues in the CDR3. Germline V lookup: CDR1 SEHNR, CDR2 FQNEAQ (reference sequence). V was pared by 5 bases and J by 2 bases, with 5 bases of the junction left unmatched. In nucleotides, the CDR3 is TGTGCCAGCAGCCCCGGGACTAATCAAGAGACCCAGTACTTC. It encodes CASSPGTNQETQYF.

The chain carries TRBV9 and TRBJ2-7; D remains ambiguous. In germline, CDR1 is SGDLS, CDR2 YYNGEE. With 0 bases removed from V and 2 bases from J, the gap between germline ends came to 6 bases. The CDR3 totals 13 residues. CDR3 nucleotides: TGTGCCAGCAGCGTAGGCACTACCTACGAGCAGTACTTC. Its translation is CASSVGTTYEQYF.

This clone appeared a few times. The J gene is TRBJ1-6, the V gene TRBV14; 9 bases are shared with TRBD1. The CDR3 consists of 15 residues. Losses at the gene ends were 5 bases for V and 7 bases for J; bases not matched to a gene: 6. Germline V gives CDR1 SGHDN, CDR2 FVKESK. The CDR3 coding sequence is TGTGCCAGCAGCGAGTGGACAGGGGTAAATTCACCCCTCCACTTT. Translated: CASSEWTGVNSPLHF.